This T cell receptor beta chain came from a study of cytomegalovirus exposure and HLA in healthy donors (dated by TCRdb to about 2017). With respect to the entire study: An earlier analysis of roughly 500 of the donors reported more than 250 Gb of sequence data and some 120 million unique TCR beta sequences from 150 million to 200 million T cells. An early release covering over 500 HLA-typed donors comprised about 300 gigabases of sequencing data and 85 million or so unique TCR sequences. Every discovery cohort repertoire had been produced on one sequencing platform. Along with the approximately 620-subject first cohort, a separate validation cohort of around 120 different subjects was used. Among over 350 genotyped donors of the cohort, an average of around 240,000 unique TCR beta nucleotide sequences were sequenced per donor, 15% to 20% of them non-productive. Typing coverage varied by locus: roughly 620-630 donors for A, B, C, DRB1 and DQB1; approximately 520 for DQA1; approximately 610 for DPA1; roughly 450 for DPB1. The study combined high-throughput TCR immunosequencing, statistical association of individual TCRs with disease status, and machine learning to predict cytomegalovirus infection status. HLA typing included class I and class II loci at four-digit resolution. The study was designed to test whether signatures of past pathogen exposure could be identified by cataloging public T cell receptors. Four or five DR-DQ haplotypes were handled as single units for association and clustering because linkage in the cohort was strong. In a later genetic analysis, genome-wide SNP genotypes for about three fifths of the 666 donors were used, and that subset was treated as a discovery cohort. A later analysis re-examined previously published TCR beta repertoires from 610 or so donors and added high-resolution HLA genotyping to investigate patterns of TCR occurrence. The study used immunosequencing to profile the T cell repertoires of 666 subjects and linked those repertoires to cytomegalovirus serostatus. Alongside the repertoire data, information on donor age, sex, ethnicity and CMV serostatus was compiled. Among the approximately 430 genotyped donors, approximately 82% belonged to the genetic ancestry cluster associated with self-reported Caucasian donors. An earlier analysis of 587 of the donors used high-throughput TCR beta sequencing to judge whether each TCR beta V gene segment behaved as functional or pseudogenic. Rather than drawing on any new phenotypic data, the later analysis identified candidate immune exposures from TCR beta sequences and the way those sequences occurred across donors. Broader findings and caveats from the paper: A further reported finding was that TCR beta sequences accurately predicted the HLA-A and HLA-B alleles for most subjects in the first cohort. A cluster of highly shared sequence variants was judged likely to represent a technical artifact of the sequencing pipeline. In a later analysis, most CMV-associated TCR beta chains were found to appear HLA-restricted, with HLA associations seemingly driven largely by CMV exposure. The classifier was reported to diagnose cytomegalovirus status with high specificity and sensitivity in both the original and validation cohorts. Presence/absence analyses assumed roughly uniform sequencing depth across donors, an assumption that may not hold. According to a later analysis, TCR association rates differed among HLA loci, with DRB1 alleles showing the most associated TCRs and HLA-C alleles showing the fewest. In this cohort, only TCR beta chains were sequenced, and detectable features were limited by the absence of alpha or paired-chain data. Strong co-occurrence of HLA alleles, especially DR and DQ, made assigning TCR associations to individual alleles difficult. CMV serostatus was the only immune exposure information available for the cohort. Across donors, most TCR sequences were observed very rarely, whereas some public TCRs were present in many individuals. In the study, around 160 TCR beta chains were listed as associated with cytomegalovirus. In a later analysis, HLA-associated TCR beta chains showed more clonal expansion and lower generation probabilities than non-associated chains that were equally common. Because counts were too low, approximately 15 rarely observed V segments, including chromosome 9 orphons, were excluded from the earlier analysis of around 590 of the donors. At a false discovery rate of 0.05, a later analysis linked 15,000 to 20,000 TCR beta sequences to specific HLA alleles. A later genetic analysis reported fewer N-insertions in productive TCRs among donors in an Asian-associated ancestry cluster than the roughly 620-donor mean. Linkage disequilibrium might explain the correlated functional status among segregating V segments, but an unknown experimental factor could not be ruled out. In an earlier analysis of fewer than 750 of the donors, most TCR beta V segments were observed in productive rearrangements about 87% or about 30% of the time, broadly matching IMGT annotations. According to the authors, the approach could potentially be generalized to other disease states and immunological phenotypes. A later genetic analysis associated a missense DCLRE1C variant with V-gene and J-gene trimming of TCR beta chains, and an independent cohort replicated the association. HLA typing was unavailable for some donors at each locus, so association tests used only the typed subset. Several of the top co-occurrence clusters appeared to be linked to parvovirus B19, influenza, CMV and Epstein-Barr virus, according to a later analysis. A few of the identified cytomegalovirus-associated TCR beta chains were confirmed in vitro to be specific for cytomegalovirus antigens. Some IMGT-functional V segments, including TRBV6-2 and TRBV6-3, could not be distinguished by the 87-base-pair reads and were therefore excluded.

To prepare the library, the immunoSEQ multiplex PCR assay was applied. For the multiplex PCR, a mixture combining 60 forward primers for TCR Vbeta segments and 13 reverse primers for TCR Jbeta segments was used. The CDR3 region of rearranged TCR beta genes was amplified from genomic DNA by a multiplex PCR assay. The Illumina HiSeq System was used to sequence the amplified TCR beta libraries as 87-base-pair reads. The paper's data handling went like this. A later analysis counted about 80 million unique TCR beta chains across the roughly 700 repertoires, and roughly 9.9 million of these chains were shared by at least two donors. Raw reads were error-corrected and collapsed into unique sequences with a nearest-neighbor algorithm that merged closely related sequences to remove PCR and sequencing errors. CDR3 sequences were aligned to IMGT reference sequences to assign V, D and J gene segments. For a sequence to be retained, a match of at least six nucleotides to both a V gene segment and a J gene segment was required. A rearrangement counted as productive if the CDR3 had no stop codons and remained in frame with V and J, and every other rearrangement counted as non-productive. Following IMGT convention, CDR3 was defined as the stretch from the second conserved V-encoded cysteine up to the conserved J-encoded phenylalanine. The earlier analysis of 587 of the donors excluded sequences that lacked an unambiguous match to a single V gene segment. In an earlier analysis of approximately 610 of the donors, V segments were called functional above 56.7% productive rearrangements and were called segregating when the between-donor standard deviation exceeded 5%. To diagnose cytomegalovirus status from the catalog of TCR beta chain sequences, a statistical classification framework was built. A later analysis assigned V and J genes by comparing TCR nucleotide sequences with IMGT/GENE-DB human TR gene sequences. A later analysis assigned CDR3 sequences and most-parsimonious VDJ recombination scenarios with the TCRdist pipeline. In a later analysis, each TCR beta chain was defined by its CDR3 amino acid sequence together with its V-gene family, and reads without a unique V-gene family were excluded. As a way to deal with suspected cross-contamination and a sequencing artifact, a later analysis dropped 592 nucleotide sequences that were highly shared and had low generation probability. For each public chain, a later analysis derived a clonal expansion index from normalized ranks of inferred template counts within each repertoire. In a later analysis, generation probabilities were computed with a VDJ recombination model fitted to out-of-frame rearrangements, and the resulting probabilities were checked against IGoR. Hypergeometric tests were used in a later analysis to score TCR-TCR, TCR-HLA and TCR-CMV co-occurrence, with a repertoire-size bias correction applied to the TCR pairs. To estimate false discovery rates, a later analysis permuted the HLA or CMV assignments 20 times. In a later analysis, co-occurring TCRs were grouped with DBSCAN, and TCRdist sequence similarity was added when clustering was performed within HLA-allele-positive subsets. For co-occurrence clustering, repertoires with fewer than 30,000 or more than 120,000 public chains were excluded, along with about five repertoires with anomalous nucleotide sharing. The table was pulled from immuneACCESS by TCRdb, which kept in-frame rearrangements only. Such tables lose some clones; where checked, under half of the loss comes from unresolved V genes, and the rest has no known cause. The DNA gave D and trimming, while V, J and clone size come from that table. Recorded for this sample are fewer than 300,000 clones; under 90% of them occurred a single time. About 0.29% of the sample is in the top ten clones.

The cohort was made up of around 720 healthy bone marrow donors. Cohort members were all nominally healthy when sampled, although unrecorded immune exposures were likely present. The donor tested CMV seronegative, placing the donor among the roughly 350 seronegative members of the cohort. A peripheral blood sample was provided by each donor, and peripheral blood mononuclear cells were used for TCR beta sequencing. The Qiagen DNeasy Blood Extraction Kit was used to extract genomic DNA from the blood cell samples. The trim is 6 bases for V and 1 base for J, with a gap of 6 bases between the germline ends. As encoded in the germline V gene, CDR1 is MNHNS while CDR2 is SASEGT. The CDR3 covers 12 residues, taking in both the cysteine and the phenylalanine. Only the CDR3 region is kept as DNA, spanning 36 bases read in frame from base 1. As to this clone: This clone's antigen is unknown. Base qualities were left out, and no much larger clone turns up one base away.

The chain links TRBV6-1 with TRBJ1-2; the D segment cannot be called with confidence. Sequencing was done on a sample of PBMCs. The receptor's source is a girl aged 2 to 10 in good health and CMV-seronegative. CDR3 reads: CASSQVNYGYTF. The sequenced DNA: TGTGCCAGCAGCCAGGTTAACTATGGCTACACCTTC.